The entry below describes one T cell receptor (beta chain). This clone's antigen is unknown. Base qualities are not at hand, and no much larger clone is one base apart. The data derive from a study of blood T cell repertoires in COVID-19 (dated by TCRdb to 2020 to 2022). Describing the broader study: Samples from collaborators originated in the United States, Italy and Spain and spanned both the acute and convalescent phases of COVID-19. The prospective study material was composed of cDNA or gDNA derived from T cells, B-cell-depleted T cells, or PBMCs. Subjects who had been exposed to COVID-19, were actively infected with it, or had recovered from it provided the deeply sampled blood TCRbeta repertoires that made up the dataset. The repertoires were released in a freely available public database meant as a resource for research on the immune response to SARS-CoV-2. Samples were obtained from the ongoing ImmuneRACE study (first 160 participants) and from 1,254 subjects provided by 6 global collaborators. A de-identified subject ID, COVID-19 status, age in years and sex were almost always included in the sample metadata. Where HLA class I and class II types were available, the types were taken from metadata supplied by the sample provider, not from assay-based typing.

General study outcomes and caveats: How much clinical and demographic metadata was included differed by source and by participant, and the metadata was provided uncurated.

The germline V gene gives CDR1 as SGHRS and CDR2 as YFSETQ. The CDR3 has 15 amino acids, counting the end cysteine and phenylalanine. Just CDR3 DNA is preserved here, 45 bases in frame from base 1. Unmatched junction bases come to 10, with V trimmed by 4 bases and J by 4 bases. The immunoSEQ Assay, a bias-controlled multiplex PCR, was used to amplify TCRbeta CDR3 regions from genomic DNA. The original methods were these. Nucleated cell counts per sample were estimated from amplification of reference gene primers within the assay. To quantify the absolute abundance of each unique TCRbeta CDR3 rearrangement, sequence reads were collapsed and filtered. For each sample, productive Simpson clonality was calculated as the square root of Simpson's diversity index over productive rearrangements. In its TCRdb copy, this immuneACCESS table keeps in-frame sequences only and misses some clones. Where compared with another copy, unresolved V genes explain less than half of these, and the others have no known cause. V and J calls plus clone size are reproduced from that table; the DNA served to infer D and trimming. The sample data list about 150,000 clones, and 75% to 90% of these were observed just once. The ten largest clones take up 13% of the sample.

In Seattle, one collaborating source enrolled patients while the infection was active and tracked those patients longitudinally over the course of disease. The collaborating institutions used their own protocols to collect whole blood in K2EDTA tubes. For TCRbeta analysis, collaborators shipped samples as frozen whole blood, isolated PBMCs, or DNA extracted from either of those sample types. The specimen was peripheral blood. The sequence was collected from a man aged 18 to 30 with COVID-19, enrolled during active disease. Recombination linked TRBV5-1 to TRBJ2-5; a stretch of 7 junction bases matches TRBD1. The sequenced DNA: TGCGCCAGCAGCCCCGGGACAGCTGCGGTAGAGACCCAGTACTTC. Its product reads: CASSPGTAAVETQYF.